This TCR beta chain was recovered during a study of blood T cell repertoires in COVID-19. Background on the study: The United States, Italy and Spain provided the acute and convalescent COVID-19 samples. From T cells, B-cell-depleted T cells, or PBMCs came the material, which was cDNA or gDNA.

Trimming removed 6 bases at V and 2 bases at J, with 8 bases between. Germline V gives CDR1 SNHLY, CDR2 FYNNEI. CDR3 size: 14 residues. Under the authors' procedure: The authors estimated nucleated cell counts from reference gene primer amplification. The assay was immunoSEQ multiplex PCR, and TCRdb's table has in-frame clones only and misses some. V and J calls and clone size are as listed in that table; D and trimming were resolved from the DNA. The table lists about 270,000 clones, around nine tenths of them singletons. This chain links TRBV2 with TRBJ2-6; TRBD2 might be the D (5 bases). Input material: peripheral blood. This receptor was taken from a man over 45 with acute or convalescent COVID-19. CDR3 sequence reads: CASSPEAGANVLTF. In nucleotides, the CDR3 is TGTGCCAGCAGCCCGGAGGCTGGGGCCAACGTCCTGACTTTC.